One and the same sample provided the 4 T cell receptor beta chains below, sequenced in a study of cytomegalovirus exposure and HLA in healthy donors. The primer mix had 60 Vbeta and 13 Jbeta primers. The method was immunoSEQ multiplex PCR; TCRdb's version includes in-frame clones alone and lacks a portion of them. The sample shows 180,000 or so clones, 70% to 80% of them seen only once. The sequenced material came from PBMCs. The receptors stem from a male donor in good health and CMV-seronegative.

This clone was seen more than once but under ten times. The chain has TRBV5-1 and TRBJ1-5, with 8 bases fitting TRBD1. The length of the CDR3 is 15 residues. Germline trimming cut 0 bases from V and 7 bases from J; bases unmatched to any gene: 6. Germline V CDR1 and CDR2: SGHRS, YFSETQ. The CDR3 bases are TGCGCCAGCAGCTTGGAACCAGGGGGCGGACAGCCCCAGCATTTT. Translation: CASSLEPGGGQPQHF.

The chain is built from TRBV28 and TRBJ2-5; 14 nucleotides line up with TRBD2. The assigned J gene may be wrong: the sequence end matches TRBJ2-7 better. Germline CDR1 and CDR2: MDHEN and SYDVKM. This CDR3 is built from 16 residues. The CDR3 reads CASSPTGTSGSYEQYF. Written as DNA, the CDR3 is TGTGCCAGCAGTCCCACAGGGACTAGCGGGAGCTACGAGCAGTACTTC.

This clone was found a few times. The chain links TRBV6-1 to TRBJ1-4; no clear D gene. Trimming removed 3 bases at V and 5 bases at J, with 10 bases between. Germline-derived CDR1 and CDR2 are MNHNS and SASEGT. The CDR3 extends over 14 amino acids. The CDR3 region has the DNA TGTGCCAGCAGTGACTGGAGCTTGAATGAAAAACTGTTTTTT. Amino acids: CASSDWSLNEKLFF.

The chain links TRBV5-1 to TRBJ2-3; 13 nucleotides match TRBD2. This CDR3 has 16 amino acids. V gave up 4 bases and J gave up 1 base; unmatched junction bases: 3. Germline V gene sequence: CDR1 SGHRS, CDR2 YFSETQ. CDR3 residues: CASSVGLAGRTDTQYF. Written as DNA, the CDR3 is TGCGCCAGCAGCGTGGGACTAGCGGGGCGCACAGATACGCAGTATTTT. The whole variable domain, filled in from reference TRBV5-1 and TRBJ2-3, reads KAGVTQTPRYLIKTRGQQVTLSCSPISGHRSVSWYQQTPGQGLQFLFEYFSETQRNKGNFPGRFSGRQFSNSRSEMNVSTLELGDSALYLCASSVGLAGRTDTQYFGPGTRLTVL.